The entry that follows covers one TCR beta chain sequence. cDNA molecules carried unique molecular identifiers, and template switching added a universal primer site. TCRdb itself ran the 5' RACE reads through MiXCR, one entry per CDR3 protein. This table holds 500,000 or so distinct CDR3 sequences, about 14% found once. J lost 11 bases, V lost 4 bases, and 12 bases had no gene match. CDR3 length: 17 residues. Germline V lookup: CDR1 SGHTA, CDR2 FQGTGA. This sample was taken from a study of identical twins. In addition, the sample was reused for a study of yellow fever vaccine responses in identical twins. This second report adds: The authors reported partly convergent, partly personalized vaccine responses in identical twins.

This receptor was taken from a woman between 18 and 29 years old in good health. This chain joins TRBV7-3 and TRBJ2-1; 15 nucleotides match TRBD2. The sequenced material came from CD4+ T cells sorted from blood. As DNA, the CDR3 is TGTGCCAGCAGCTCTCGCATTACTGGACTAGCGGGGGGGAAGCAGTTCTTC. Residues: CASSSRITGLAGGKQFF.